Shown below are 30 T cell receptor beta chains from a single sample sequenced in a study of control samples from healthy donors and cancer patients (dated by TCRdb to 2018 to 2021). The method behind the library was the immunoSEQ multiplex PCR assay. Sourced from immuneACCESS, this table was stored by TCRdb with only in-frame sequences that have V and J called. A share of the clones is absent; for the studies checked, an unresolved V gene accounts for under half, and the remainder has no known explanation. A total of approximately 97,000 clones appear in this sample, 88% of them only once. The ten largest clones add up to less than 15% of the sample. Sequencing input: blood. These receptors were taken from a man aged 25 to 40 in good health.

The J gene is TRBJ1-5, the V gene TRBV28; D call uncertain. Trimming pared 8 bases from V and 7 bases from J, leaving 15 bases between. The CDR3 sequence is 13 residues long. CDR1 MDHEN and CDR2 SYDVKM come from the germline V gene. CDR3 coding DNA: TGTGCCAGCTCCCCGGACTATTCCCAGCCCCAGCATTTT. It yields the protein CASSPDYSQPQHF.

The V and J genes are TRBV5-1 and TRBJ1-1, with D possibly matching TRBD1 (5 bases). This CDR3 contains 12 residues. Germline V gene lookup returns CDR1 SGHRS and CDR2 YFSETQ. V was trimmed by 3 bases and J by 6 bases, leaving 9 bases between them. This CDR3 reads CASSSDSSEAFF. The CDR3 DNA sequence: TGCGCCAGCAGCTCCGACAGCTCTGAAGCTTTCTTT. Full variable domain (outside the CDR3, taken from reference TRBV5-1 and TRBJ1-1): KAGVTQTPRYLIKTRGQQVTLSCSPISGHRSVSWYQQTPGQGLQFLFEYFSETQRNKGNFPGRFSGRQFSNSRSEMNVSTLELGDSALYLCASSSDSSEAFFGQGTRLTVV.

V usage is TRBV14 and J usage is TRBJ1-6; D gene uncertain. Trimming left V 1 base short and J 13 bases short, with 11 bases between. There are 13 residues in the CDR3. Germline V gives CDR1 SGHDN, CDR2 FVKESK. CDR3 amino acids: CASSQADFRPLHF. The CDR3 DNA follows: TGTGCCAGCAGCCAAGCGGACTTCCGTCCCCTCCACTTT. Using reference TRBV14 and TRBJ1-6 for the parts outside the CDR3, the full variable domain is EAGVTQFPSHSVIEKGQTVTLRCDPISGHDNLYWYRRVMGKEIKFLLHFVKESKQDESGMPNNRFLAERTGGTYSTLKVQPAELEDSGVYFCASSQADFRPLHFGNGTRLTVT.

This sequence joins TRBV27 and TRBJ1-4; D unclear. V shed 0 bases and J shed 7 bases, with 12 bases lying between them. The CDR3 is 15 amino acids. The germline V gene encodes CDR1 MNHEY and CDR2 SMNVEV (reference sequence). Written as DNA, the CDR3 is TGTGCCAGCAGTTTATCAAAGGGTGGGGTTGAAAAACTGTTTTTT. As protein: CASSLSKGGVEKLFF.

The chain couples TRBV28 to TRBJ1-1; D call uncertain. This CDR3 region has 12 residues. Trimming shortened V by 1 base and J by 2 bases, and 2 bases separated the two germline ends. Germline values: CDR1 MDHEN, CDR2 SYDVKM. In DNA form, the CDR3 reads TGTGCCAGCAGTTTATCTAACACTGAAGCTTTCTTT. Its protein product is CASSLSNTEAFF.

CDR3 sequence reads: CASSYKPGEQFF. In nucleotides, the CDR3 is TGTGCCAGCAGTTACAAACCCGGAGAGCAGTTCTTC. The V and J genes are TRBV7-2 and TRBJ2-1; D call uncertain. Trimming stripped 6 bases from V and 10 bases from J, with 13 bases between. The germline V gene encodes CDR1 SGHTA and CDR2 FQGNSA. The CDR3 has 12 residues.

This clone occurred once. J is TRBJ2-1 and V is TRBV27; 13 bases match TRBD2. The germline gives CDR1 MNHEY, CDR2 SMNVEV (reference sequence). The CDR3 length is 19 residues. The trim removed 6 bases at V and 7 bases at J, leaving 18 bases unmatched. The CDR3 DNA reads as TGTGCCAGCAGGTCTGACAAGGGGACTAGCGGGATAGATGGTAATGAGCAGTTCTTC. It encodes CASRSDKGTSGIDGNEQFF.

This rearrangement joins TRBV27 to TRBJ1-5, with D tentatively TRBD1 (5 bases). The length of the CDR3 is 14 residues. V lost 3 bases and J lost 5, with 11 bases in between. Germline CDR1 and CDR2: MNHEY and SMNVEV (reference sequence). The chain's CDR3 is CASSFSRDDQPQHF. The CDR3, as DNA: TGTGCCAGCAGTTTCTCCAGGGATGATCAGCCCCAGCATTTT.

Only one count was recorded for this clone. Written as DNA, the CDR3 is TGCAGCGTTGAAGATCGGGTGACAGGGGTCACTGAAGCTTTCTTT. This encodes CSVEDRVTGVTEAFF. The chain recombines TRBV29-1 with TRBJ1-1; TRBD1 agrees at 8 bases. V shed 0 bases, J shed 4 bases, and the junction held 7 bases outside the gene matches. Germline-derived CDR1 and CDR2 are SQVTM and ANQGSEA. The CDR3 extends over 15 amino acids.

Only one count was recorded for this clone. This rearrangement joins TRBV6-5 to TRBJ1-1, with TRBD1 as a possible D gene (6 bases). Trimming shortened V by 6 bases and J by 0 bases, and 14 bases separated the two germline ends. The V gene's germline CDR1 is MNHEY and CDR2 SVGAGI. CDR3 length equals 15 residues. The CDR3 reads CASRTGQVMNTEAFF. Here the CDR3 DNA reads TGTGCCAGCAGGACGGGACAAGTCATGAACACTGAAGCTTTCTTT.

This chain links TRBV28 with TRBJ1-6, with a possible D match to TRBD1 (6 bases). In germline, CDR1 is MDHEN, CDR2 SYDVKM. The V gene lost 1 base and the J gene lost 6 bases, with 13 bases spanning the gap. This CDR3 has 16 amino acids. This CDR3 reads CASSLSRGAGNSPLHF. The DNA for the CDR3 is TGTGCCAGCAGTTTATCGAGGGGGGCAGGTAATTCACCCCTCCACTTT.

The chain joins TRBV4-3 to TRBJ2-7; a weak D match, TRBD1 (6 bases). Germline values: CDR1 LGHNA, CDR2 YSLEER. The CDR3 has 13 amino acids. Trimming stripped 4 bases from V and 3 bases from J, with 10 bases between. The CDR3 sequence is CASSRGQNYEQYF. The CDR3 nucleotides read TGCGCCAGCAGCCGGGGACAAAACTACGAGCAGTACTTC.

This chain uses TRBV12-3 or TRBV12-4 with TRBJ2-7, with 7 bases aligning to TRBD1. This CDR3 is built from 13 residues. The V gene end was trimmed by 6 bases and the J gene end by 2 bases; junction bases not matched to a gene: 4. The CDR3 DNA sequence: TGTGCCAGCAGCCCGGGACAGCCCTACGAGCAGTACTTC. Translated, it gives CASSPGQPYEQYF.

The chain uses TRBV5-6 and TRBJ2-7; 11 bases match TRBD1. The CDR3 loop spans 14 amino acids. J lost 6 bases, V lost 5 bases, and 7 bases had no gene match. Germline assignment: CDR1 SGHDT and CDR2 YYEEEE. CDR3 nucleotides: TGTGCCAGCAGGGGGGCCGGGACAGGGGGCGAGCAGTACTTC. This translates into CASRGAGTGGEQYF.

The chain carries TRBV20-1 and TRBJ1-3, with no clear D. Germline-derived CDR1 and CDR2 are DFQATT and SNEGSKA (reference sequence). The CDR3 is 14 amino acids. Trimming removed 3 bases at V and 0 bases at J, with 9 bases between. In nucleotides, the CDR3 is TGCAGTGCTAGTTCCAGTTTCTCTGGAAACACCATATATTTT. It is translated as CSASSSFSGNTIYF.

This clone occurred once. The chain has TRBV9 and TRBJ2-2, with no clear D. The CDR3 spans 14 residues. Trimming shortened V by 4 bases and J by 0 bases, and 7 bases separated the two germline ends. Germline lookup yields CDR1 SGDLS and CDR2 YYNGEE. The CDR3 spells CASSLNTNTGELFF. The CDR3 region has the DNA TGTGCCAGCAGCCTCAACACGAACACCGGGGAGCTGTTTTTT.

The rearrangement joins TRBV24-1 to TRBJ1-2; 8 bases fit TRBD1. This CDR3 region has 15 residues. The germline V gene has CDR1 KGHDR and CDR2 SFDVKD. The V gene end was trimmed by 5 bases and the J gene end by 3 bases; junction bases not matched to a gene: 7. Here the CDR3 DNA reads TGTGCCACCAGTGGGCAGGGGGCCAGCTACTATGGCTACACCTTC. It is translated as CATSGQGASYYGYTF.

The chain links TRBV7-8 to TRBJ2-1; 8 nucleotides line up with TRBD1. The CDR3 covers 15 residues. The junction had 8 bases not matched to a gene; V was cut back by 6 bases and J by 4 bases. Germline V gene data show CDR1 as SGHVS and CDR2 as FQNEAQ. The CDR3 protein is CASSPTGAKYNEQFF. The CDR3 DNA sequence: TGTGCCAGCAGTCCGACAGGGGCGAAGTACAATGAGCAGTTCTTC.

V gene TRBV29-1 combines with J gene TRBJ2-3, with D possibly TRBD2 on 5 matching bases. The germline V and J ends were trimmed by 0 bases and 1 base, with 14 bases remaining between them. This CDR3 region has 16 residues. CDR1 is SQVTM, CDR2 ANQGSEA, per germline. CDR3: CSVEDLKSGGTDTQYF. In nucleotides, the CDR3 is TGCAGCGTTGAAGATCTGAAGAGCGGAGGCACAGATACGCAGTATTTT.

The chain combines TRBV24-1 with TRBJ2-5; 8 bases line up with TRBD1. The CDR3 is 16 residues long. CDR1 and CDR2 (germline): KGHDR, SFDVKD. The V gene end was trimmed by 3 bases and the J gene end by 4 bases; junction bases not matched to a gene: 9. This CDR3 reads CATSDPGRGLGETQYF. In DNA form, the CDR3 reads TGTGCCACCAGTGATCCTGGCAGGGGGCTTGGAGAGACCCAGTACTTC.

The chain carries TRBV7-9 and TRBJ1-2; D call uncertain. The CDR3 loop spans 13 amino acids. Germline CDR1 SEHNR, CDR2 FQNEAQ (reference sequence). Trimming stripped 5 bases from V and 5 bases from J, with 12 bases between. The CDR3 sequence: CASSKDGLYGYTF. As DNA, the CDR3 is TGTGCCAGCAGCAAGGACGGTTTGTATGGCTACACCTTC.

The chain employs TRBV30 and TRBJ2-5, with 10 bases identical to TRBD1. Trimming removed 3 bases from V and 5 bases from J; junction bases left unmatched: 12. The CDR3 has 16 amino acids. CDR1 is GTSNPN, CDR2 SVGIG, per germline (reference sequence). CDR3 nucleotides: TGTGCCTGGAGACGACAGGGGGCACTTGGAGCGGAGACCCAGTACTTC. This codes for CAWRRQGALGAETQYF.

The count of this clone is one. For the CDR3, the DNA is TGTGCCGTCCGGGACACTGATTACAATGAGCAGTTCTTC. Protein sequence: CAVRDTDYNEQFF. The chain links TRBV24-1 to TRBJ2-1; TRBD1 might be the D (6 bases). The germline V and J ends were trimmed by 12 bases and 4 bases, with 15 bases remaining between them. This CDR3 contains 13 residues. Germline V gene sequence: CDR1 KGHDR, CDR2 SFDVKD.

This clone was detected once. The chain joins TRBV5-6 to TRBJ1-1; 9 positions match TRBD1. V was pared by 0 bases and J by 4 bases, with 7 bases of the junction left unmatched. The CDR3 totals 16 residues. CDR1 is SGHDT, CDR2 YYEEEE, per germline. The CDR3 region has the DNA TGTGCCAGCAGCTTGGTGGGACAGGGAGAGCGCACTGAAGCTTTCTTT. Translating gives CASSLVGQGERTEAFF.

The chain joins TRBV3-1 (or the pseudogene TRBV3-2) to TRBJ2-1, with TRBD2 identical over 11 bases. V shed 4 bases, J shed 7 bases, and the junction held 9 bases outside the gene matches. The CDR3 sequence is 16 residues long. Germline values: CDR1 LGHDT, CDR2 YNNKEL (reference sequence). CDR3 residues: CASSRVAGGASNEQFF. CDR3 DNA sequence: TGTGCCAGCAGCCGGGTAGCGGGAGGGGCATCTAATGAGCAGTTCTTC.

The rearrangement joins TRBV27 to TRBJ1-5; 10 bases fit TRBD1. Germline-derived CDR1 and CDR2 are MNHEY and SMNVEV (reference sequence). This CDR3 has 16 residues. With V trimmed by 3 bases and J by 2 bases, 4 bases remained unmatched. The CDR3 nucleotides are TGTGCCAGCAGTTTCTCCGGACAGGGGGGCAATCAGCCCCAGCATTTT. The encoded protein is CASSFSGQGGNQPQHF.

V gene TRBV11-2 combines with J gene TRBJ2-7, with 7 bases lining up with TRBD2. Germline CDR1 reads SGHAT; CDR2 reads FQNNGV. This CDR3 is built from 16 residues. Losses at the gene ends were 4 bases for V and 5 bases for J; bases not matched to a gene: 14. As DNA, the CDR3 is TGTGCCAGCAGCTCCTTACTAGCGAGCGGAAAACACGAGCAGTACTTC. It specifies CASSSLLASGKHEQYF. Full variable domain (missing parts from reference TRBV11-2 and TRBJ2-7): EAGVAQSPRYKIIEKRQSVAFWCNPISGHATLYWYQQILGQGPKLLIQFQNNGVVDDSQLPKDRFSAERLKGVDSTLKIQPAKLEDSAVYLCASSSLLASGKHEQYFGPGTRLTVT.

In regard to this clone: One end of the junction varies from germline; a read error may be responsible. The rearrangement uses TRBV6-5 and TRBJ2-1, with 9 nucleotides matching TRBD2. Looked up from germline, CDR1 is MNHEY and CDR2 is SVGAGI. The CDR3 runs 14 residues. In nucleotides, the CDR3 is TGTGCCAGCAGTAACTCCGGACTAGCGATTGAGCAGTTCTTC. Translation gives CASSNSGLAIEQFF.

The chain is built from TRBV30 and TRBJ1-2; D remains unclear. The CDR3 extends over 13 amino acids. Germline lookup yields CDR1 GTSNPN and CDR2 SVGIG (reference sequence). V gave up 2 bases and J gave up 4 bases, with 11 bases separating them. The DNA of the CDR3 is TGTGCCTGGAGTCGAAGCAAAACCTATGGCTACACCTTC. It yields the protein CAWSRSKTYGYTF.

This rearrangement joins TRBV25-1 to TRBJ1-2, with D uncertain. This CDR3 comprises 14 residues. The germline CDR1 and CDR2 sequences are MGHDK and SYGVNS. Trimming cost V 3 bases and J 10 bases, with 18 bases left between them. In DNA form, the CDR3 reads TGTGCCAGCAGTGACCCGGGCCGACTTAGGGTCTACACCTTC. It specifies CASSDPGRLRVYTF.